The 21 T cell receptor beta chains presented below share a single source sample, sequenced in a study of blood T cell repertoires in COVID-19. The data were produced by immunoSEQ multiplex PCR, yet TCRdb's version contains in-frame clones alone and is incomplete. The repertoire holds 63,000 or so clones, with less than 85% as singletons. The sequencing input was peripheral blood. The receptors were gathered from an elderly man with active COVID-19.

The J gene is TRBJ1-4, the V gene TRBV19, with 8 positions matching TRBD1. The CDR3 consists of 13 residues. Germline CDR1 is LNHDA and CDR2 is SQIVND (reference sequence). V gave up 6 bases and J gave up 11 bases; unmatched junction bases: 8. The CDR3 DNA is TGTGCCAGTAGCAGCCCACAGGGGGTTAAACTGTTTTTT. It codes for CASSSPQGVKLFF. The full variable domain, rest sourced from reference TRBV19 and TRBJ1-4, is DGGITQSPKYLFRKEGQNVTLSCEQNLNHDAMYWYRQDPGQGLRLIYYSQIVNDFQKGDIAEGYSVSREKKESFPLTVTSAQKNPTAFYLCASSSPQGVKLFFGSGTQLSVL.

This chain joins TRBV2 and TRBJ2-3; the match to TRBD1 covers 7 bases. The CDR3 totals 14 residues. CDR1 and CDR2 from the germline V gene are SNHLY and FYNNEI. Trimming removed 6 bases from V and 4 bases from J; junction bases left unmatched: 7. DNA of the CDR3: TGTGCCAGCAGGGCTACTACAGGGGCAGATACGCAGTATTTT. Amino acid sequence: CASRATTGADTQYF.

V is TRBV28 and J is TRBJ1-5; D gene unclear. Germline CDR1 and CDR2: MDHEN and SYDVKM. The CDR3 has 12 amino acids. V gave up 6 bases and J gave up 8 bases, with 11 bases separating them. In DNA, the CDR3 is TGTGCCAGCAGCTCATTTTCGGAGCCCCAGCATTTT. Encoded protein: CASSSFSEPQHF.

In nucleotides, the CDR3 is TGTGCCACCCAGTTGGATGGCTACACCTTC. This encodes CATQLDGYTF. The chain couples TRBV7-9 to TRBJ1-2; D remains ambiguous. The CDR3 spans 10 residues. Trimming shortened V by 10 bases and J by 6 bases, and 9 bases separated the two germline ends. The germline CDR1 and CDR2 sequences are SEHNR and FQNEAQ (reference sequence).

This clone has more than one count but fewer than ten. The J gene is TRBJ2-2, the V gene TRBV4-1; 7 nucleotides match TRBD2. V shed 4 bases, J shed 4 bases, and the junction held 12 bases outside the gene matches. Germline V lookup: CDR1 MGHRA, CDR2 YSYEKL. The CDR3 totals 17 residues. The CDR3 is CASSPPRERGPTGELFF. In nucleotides, the CDR3 is TGCGCCAGCAGCCCCCCCCGGGAGCGGGGACCCACCGGGGAGCTGTTTTTT.

This clone was seen a few times. V usage is TRBV6-5 and J usage is TRBJ1-1; D might be TRBD1 (5 bases). The CDR3 has 14 amino acids. The V end was cut by 6 bases, the J end by 1 base, with 12 bases between. In germline, CDR1 is MNHEY, CDR2 SVGAGI. In DNA, the CDR3 is TGTGCCAGCAGCTACAAAGGACAGAACACTGAAGCTTTCTTT. Protein sequence: CASSYKGQNTEAFF.

The chain links TRBV14 to TRBJ1-6; 9 nucleotides match TRBD1. V shed 0 bases, J shed 9 bases, and the junction held 3 bases outside the gene matches. The germline V gene encodes CDR1 SGHDN and CDR2 FVKESK. This CDR3 has 15 residues. The CDR3 bases are TGTGCCAGCAGCCAAGAGGGGACAGGGTTTTCACCCCTCCACTTT. It translates to CASSQEGTGFSPLHF.

The V gene is TRBV29-1, the J gene TRBJ2-6; 11 bases line up with TRBD1. Germline V CDR1 and CDR2: SQVTM, ANQGSEA. The V segment lost 1 base and the J segment 2 bases; nucleotides outside the gene matches: 4. CDR3 length: 17 residues. The CDR3 sequence is CSVEAWTGGAGANVLTF. CDR3 nucleotide sequence: TGCAGCGTTGAAGCGTGGACAGGGGGCGCTGGGGCCAACGTCCTGACTTTC.

This clone was counted between two and nine times. This chain uses TRBV27 with TRBJ2-7; 9 bases agree with TRBD1. The CDR3 contains 14 residues. V was clipped by 0 bases and J by 6 bases; unmatched bases: 3. The germline V gene has CDR1 MNHEY and CDR2 SMNVEV (reference sequence). In DNA form, the CDR3 reads TGTGCCAGCAGTTTATCCGGACAGGGGAGCGAGCAGTACTTC. Translated, it gives CASSLSGQGSEQYF.

V is TRBV5-5 and J is TRBJ2-7; 8 positions agree with TRBD2. Trimming removed 0 bases from V and 2 bases from J; junction bases left unmatched: 7. The germline CDR1 and CDR2 sequences are SGHKS and YYEKEE (reference sequence). This CDR3 has 16 residues. The chain's CDR3 is CASSLAFTGGAYEQYF. DNA of the CDR3: TGTGCCAGCAGCTTGGCTTTTACCGGGGGGGCCTACGAGCAGTACTTC.

The V and J genes are TRBV5-4 and TRBJ1-6, with D maybe TRBD1 (6 bases). This CDR3 has 15 residues. The V end was cut by 3 bases, the J end by 7 bases, with 14 bases between. Germline CDR1 is SGHNT and CDR2 is YYREEE (reference sequence). The DNA for the CDR3 is TGTGCCAGCAGCTCCGGACAGATACGAAATTCACCCCTCCACTTT. The encoded protein is CASSSGQIRNSPLHF.

V gene TRBV5-6 combines with J gene TRBJ2-1; perhaps TRBD2 as D (6 bases). This CDR3 is 16 amino acids long. V dropped 0 bases and J dropped 0 bases, with 10 bases sitting between them. The V gene's germline CDR1 is SGHDT and CDR2 YYEEEE. CDR3 sequence reads: CASSLGYGSSYNEQFF. CDR3 DNA sequence: TGTGCCAGCAGCTTGGGGTACGGGAGCTCCTACAATGAGCAGTTCTTC.

The J gene is TRBJ2-7, the V gene TRBV28; no definite D call. With 6 bases removed from V and 3 bases from J, the gap between germline ends came to 15 bases. This CDR3 has 14 amino acids. Germline V gene sequence: CDR1 MDHEN, CDR2 SYDVKM. CDR3 sequence (DNA): TGTGCCAGCAGCCGCGGCGGAATTGTCTACGAGCAGTACTTC. Translated: CASSRGGIVYEQYF.

The CDR3 DNA follows: TGTGCCAGCAGCTTCATCAGGGAAGCCTCGTCCCACGAGCAGTACTTC. Encoded protein: CASSFIREASSHEQYF. V is TRBV11-2 and J is TRBJ2-7; tentative D call: TRBD1 (5 bases). Looked up from germline, CDR1 is SGHAT and CDR2 is FQNNGV. The CDR3 has 16 amino acids. V was trimmed by 3 bases and J by 5 bases, leaving 20 bases between them. The variable domain in full, with the rest retrieved from reference TRBV11-2 and TRBJ2-7, is EAGVAQSPRYKIIEKRQSVAFWCNPISGHATLYWYQQILGQGPKLLIQFQNNGVVDDSQLPKDRFSAERLKGVDSTLKIQPAKLEDSAVYLCASSFIREASSHEQYFGPGTRLTVT.

This clone appeared once. The chain combines TRBV19 with TRBJ2-7, with D perhaps matching TRBD1 (6 bases). The CDR3 has 13 amino acids. Looked up from germline, CDR1 is LNHDA and CDR2 is SQIVND (reference sequence). V shed 6 bases and J shed 2 bases, with 11 bases lying between them. The CDR3 loop reads CASSHRDTYEQYF. CDR3 in DNA: TGTGCCAGTAGCCACAGGGATACCTACGAGCAGTACTTC.

This clone was detected once. The chain couples TRBV5-4 to TRBJ1-2; 7 nucleotides line up with TRBD1. V shed 5 bases and J 4 bases; nucleotides not matched to a gene: 8. Germline loops: CDR1 SGHNT, CDR2 YYREEE (reference sequence). This CDR3 comprises 14 residues. The CDR3 region has the DNA TGTGCCAGCAGTTCACCTCGGACAGGCTATGGCTACACCTTC. Amino acid sequence: CASSSPRTGYGYTF.

This clone turned up a few times. The rearrangement uses TRBV5-5 and TRBJ1-1, with D tentatively TRBD1 (5 bases). Trimming stripped 2 bases from V and 1 base from J, with 9 bases between. Germline CDR1 is SGHKS and CDR2 is YYEKEE (reference sequence). The CDR3 is 14 residues long. The CDR3 loop is CASSFRAGNTEAFF. For the CDR3, the DNA is TGTGCCAGCAGCTTCAGGGCCGGGAACACTGAAGCTTTCTTT.

The V and J genes are TRBV3-1 (or the pseudogene TRBV3-2) and TRBJ2-7, with no clear D. V shed 5 bases and J shed 3 bases, with 5 bases lying between them. The CDR3 has 11 residues. Germline values: CDR1 LGHDT, CDR2 YNNKEL (reference sequence). CDR3 bases: TGTGCCAGCAGCTTCTACTACGAGCAGTACTTC. Protein sequence: CASSFYYEQYF.

J is TRBJ2-1 and V is TRBV27, with unresolved D. V was pared by 9 bases and J by 2 bases, with 17 bases between. CDR3 size: 15 residues. Germline V gene lookup returns CDR1 MNHEY and CDR2 SMNVEV (reference sequence). CDR3 sequence reads: CASYPTYPPYNEQFF. Here the CDR3 DNA reads TGTGCCAGTTACCCGACTTACCCCCCCTACAATGAGCAGTTCTTC.

The rearrangement uses TRBV10-3 and TRBJ1-6, with D maybe TRBD1 (5 bases). The germline CDR1 and CDR2 sequences are ENHRY and SYGVKD. Trimming stripped 2 bases from V and 5 bases from J, with 19 bases between. The length of the CDR3 is 18 residues. DNA for the CDR3: TGTGCCATCAGTGAGATTGGTGGGCAGGGTCGAAATAATTCACCCCTCCACTTT. This encodes CAISEIGGQGRNNSPLHF.

V usage is TRBV9 and J usage is TRBJ2-7, with 7 bases that match TRBD1. The V gene end was trimmed by 2 bases and the J gene end by 3 bases; junction bases not matched to a gene: 8. The CDR3 totals 15 residues. Germline V lookup: CDR1 SGDLS, CDR2 YYNGEE. The CDR3 nucleotides read TGTGCCAGCAGCGTCGGGCTGACAGGGAACTACGAGCAGTACTTC. It codes for CASSVGLTGNYEQYF.